These 20 T cell receptor beta chains originate from one sample sequenced in a study of blood T cell repertoires in COVID-19. The table came from immunoSEQ multiplex PCR; TCRdb's copy has only in-frame clones and leaves some out. The sample shows just over 300,000 clones, just under 90% of them seen only once. Sequencing used peripheral blood. These receptor sequences come from a woman aged 25-40 years with COVID-19, enrolled during active disease.

This chain joins TRBV2 and TRBJ2-7; the match to TRBD2 covers 9 bases. This CDR3 region has 14 residues. Germline V gives CDR1 SNHLY, CDR2 FYNNEI. The ends lost 4 bases at V and 2 bases at J; junction bases unmatched: 3. The CDR3 protein is CASSVSGGTYEQYV. DNA of the CDR3: TGTGCCAGCAGTGTTAGCGGGGGAACCTACGAGCAGTACGTC.

This chain joins TRBV6-1 and TRBJ1-2; D remains ambiguous. Trimming removed 2 bases from V and 2 bases from J, with 12 bases in between. CDR1 MNHNS and CDR2 SASEGT come from the germline V gene. CDR3 length: 15 amino acids. CDR3 DNA: TGTGCCAGCAGTGAAAGGAGGGCCGTGAACTATGGCTACACCTTC. Amino acids: CASSERRAVNYGYTF.

This clone was detected a few times. The V gene is TRBV19, the J gene TRBJ1-5; D is possibly TRBD1 (6 bases). Germline V gives CDR1 LNHDA, CDR2 SQIVND (reference sequence). There are 13 residues in the CDR3. Trimming took off 5 bases at V and 5 bases at J, with 10 bases between the two ends. The chain's CDR3 is CASSADRYQPQHF. The CDR3 nucleotides read TGTGCCAGTAGTGCCGACAGGTATCAGCCCCAGCATTTT.

J is TRBJ2-3 and V is TRBV2; 8 nucleotides line up with TRBD2. Looked up from germline, CDR1 is SNHLY and CDR2 is FYNNEI. This CDR3 comprises 17 residues. Germline trimming cut 5 bases from V and 2 bases from J; bases unmatched to any gene: 12. The DNA of the CDR3 is TGTGCCAGCAGTCCCCGTTTTAGCGGGGAGGTCACAGATACGCAGTATTTT. Translated, it gives CASSPRFSGEVTDTQYF.

The rearrangement uses TRBV6-9 and TRBJ2-1, with TRBD1 as a possible D gene (8 bases). V lost 0 bases, J lost 5 bases, and 14 bases lay in between. Germline CDR1 reads MNHGY; CDR2 reads SVAAGI. The CDR3 has 16 amino acids. The DNA for the CDR3 is TGTGCCAGCAGTTATTCAACAGGGGGGGGTAACAATGAGCAGTTCTTC. The encoded protein is CASSYSTGGGNNEQFF.

V is TRBV25-1 and J is TRBJ2-7; 7 bases map to TRBD1. Germline-derived CDR1 and CDR2 are MGHDK and SYGVNS. The V gene end was trimmed by 7 bases and the J gene end by 6 bases; junction bases not matched to a gene: 12. There are 14 residues in the CDR3. The CDR3 sequence is CASTPSGRGSEQYF. The CDR3 coding sequence is TGTGCCAGCACTCCCTCGGGCAGGGGGAGCGAGCAGTACTTC.

This chain links TRBV10-3 with TRBJ1-5; 7 positions match TRBD1. The CDR3 runs to 18 residues. Germline assignment: CDR1 ENHRY and CDR2 SYGVKD. J was trimmed by 0 bases and V by 3 bases; bases with no gene match: 11. Written as DNA, the CDR3 is TGTGCCATCAGTGACGGACGTGAAGGGGGCTATAGCAATCAGCCCCAGCATTTT. It encodes CAISDGREGGYSNQPQHF.

The sample holds one count of this clone. J is TRBJ2-7 and V is TRBV21-1; the table's D call TRBD1 went unverified against the DNA. TRBV21-1 is shown as a pseudogene. The CDR3 runs to 14 residues. CDR3 in amino acids: CASTIGDRDYEQYV. CDR3 DNA: TGTGCCAGCACAATTGGGGACAGAGACTACGAGCAGTACGTC.

V is TRBV13 and J is TRBJ2-2; TRBD2 matches at 7 bases. The CDR3 length is 15 residues. The germline V gene encodes CDR1 PRHDT and CDR2 FYEKMQ (reference sequence). Trimming took 5 bases from V and 5 from J; bases not matched to a gene: 8. CDR3 DNA: TGTGCCAGCAGCCCGAGGGGAGGGCGAACCGGGGAGCTGTTTTTT. Translated, it gives CASSPRGGRTGELFF.

V gene TRBV7-9 combines with J gene TRBJ1-2, with 7 positions matching TRBD1. CDR1 SEHNR and CDR2 FQNEAQ come from the germline V gene (reference sequence). V trimming: 5 bases; J trimming: 3 bases; junction bases outside the gene matches: 9. The CDR3 runs to 15 residues. This chain's CDR3 is CASSPLDRADYGYTF. CDR3 DNA sequence: TGTGCCAGCAGCCCTCTCGACAGGGCGGACTATGGCTACACCTTC. The complete variable domain, with remaining parts taken from reference TRBV7-9 and TRBJ1-2, reads DTGVSQNPRHKITKRGQNVTFRCDPISEHNRLYWYRQTLGQGPEFLTYFQNEAQLEKSRLLSDRFSAERPKGSFSTLEIQRTEQGDSAMYLCASSPLDRADYGYTFGSGTRLTVV.

This clone appeared a single time. This chain connects TRBV9 to TRBJ1-2, with 7 bases matching TRBD1. Germline-derived CDR1 and CDR2 are SGDLS and YYNGEE. CDR3 length: 13 residues. V was pared by 5 bases and J by 8 bases, with 9 bases of the junction left unmatched. The CDR3 reads CASSPTGREGYTF. The CDR3, as DNA: TGTGCCAGCAGTCCGACAGGGCGAGAGGGCTACACCTTC. Using reference TRBV9 and TRBJ1-2 for the parts outside the CDR3, the full variable domain is DSGVTQTPKHLITATGQRVTLRCSPRSGDLSVYWYQQSLDQGLQFLIQYYNGEERAKGNILERFSAQQFPDLHSELNLSSLELGDSALYFCASSPTGREGYTFGSGTRLTVV.

The chain couples TRBV2 to TRBJ1-4; TRBD1 might be the D (5 bases). CDR1 and CDR2 from the germline V gene are SNHLY and FYNNEI. The CDR3 contains 14 residues. V shed 8 bases and J shed 5 bases, with 15 bases lying between them. CDR3 sequence reads: CASDRQSLNEKLFF. The CDR3, as DNA: TGTGCCAGCGACCGACAGTCCCTGAATGAAAAACTGTTTTTT.

The chain uses TRBV12-3 or TRBV12-4 and TRBJ1-1; D not resolved. This CDR3 spans 13 amino acids. V gave up 1 base and J gave up 1 base, with 4 bases separating them. For the CDR3, the DNA is TGTGCCAGCAGTTTAGTGCGGAACACTGAAGCTTTCTTT. Translating it yields CASSLVRNTEAFF.

The rearrangement links TRBV9 to TRBJ2-1, with TRBD2 as a possible D gene (6 bases). The CDR3 is made up of 16 amino acids. The germline gives CDR1 SGDLS, CDR2 YYNGEE. The V and J ends lost 4 bases and 6 bases respectively, with 20 bases between them. The chain's CDR3 is CASSRFTGARGNEQFF. DNA for the CDR3: TGTGCCAGCAGCCGATTCACCGGGGCGCGGGGCAATGAGCAGTTCTTC. Combining the CDR3 with reference TRBV9 and TRBJ2-1 gives the whole variable domain DSGVTQTPKHLITATGQRVTLRCSPRSGDLSVYWYQQSLDQGLQFLIQYYNGEERAKGNILERFSAQQFPDLHSELNLSSLELGDSALYFCASSRFTGARGNEQFFGPGTRLTVL.

This chain uses TRBV6-5 with TRBJ1-3, with 7 bases identical to TRBD1. Germline values: CDR1 MNHEY, CDR2 SVGAGI. Trimming at V came to 5 bases and at J to 4 bases, leaving 8 bases not matched to a gene. This CDR3 comprises 15 residues. The CDR3 reads CASSHDRDEGNTIYF. The CDR3, as DNA: TGTGCCAGCAGTCACGACAGGGACGAAGGAAACACCATATATTTT.

This sequence joins TRBV5-1 and TRBJ1-1; the D gene is possibly TRBD1 (5 bases). Trimming pared 0 bases from V and 4 bases from J, leaving 7 bases between. This CDR3 contains 13 residues. Germline CDR1 reads SGHRS; CDR2 reads YFSETQ. CDR3 sequence (DNA): TGCGCCAGCAGCTTGGGGGGCAGCACTGAAGCTTTCTTT. Translation: CASSLGGSTEAFF.

This clone was seen only a few times. V and J are TRBV29-1 and TRBJ1-1; D remains unclear. V was pared by 5 bases and J by 6 bases, with 10 bases between. There are 11 residues in the CDR3. In germline, CDR1 is SQVTM, CDR2 ANQGSEA. CDR3 amino acids: CSVLLAAEAFF. The DNA of the CDR3 is TGCAGCGTTCTCCTCGCAGCTGAAGCTTTCTTT.

The chain joins TRBV2 to TRBJ1-3; 8 bases match TRBD1. Germline V gives CDR1 SNHLY, CDR2 FYNNEI. Trimming took 10 bases from V and 1 from J; bases not matched to a gene: 3. The CDR3 has 13 residues. The CDR3 protein is CAIRQGSGNTIYF. CDR3 coding DNA: TGTGCCATAAGACAGGGGTCTGGAAACACCATATATTTT. Variable domain in full (rest from reference TRBV2 and TRBJ1-3): EPEVTQTPSHQVTQMGQEVILRCVPISNHLYFYWYRQILGQKVEFLVSFYNNEISEKSEIFDDQFSVERPDGSNFTLKIRSTKLEDSAMYFCAIRQGSGNTIYFGEGSWLTVV.

The V and J genes are TRBV3-1 (or the pseudogene TRBV3-2) and TRBJ2-1, with TRBD2 identical over 8 bases. Germline V lookup: CDR1 LGHDT, CDR2 YNNKEL (reference sequence). V shed 4 bases and J 3 bases; nucleotides not matched to a gene: 2. This CDR3 has 14 amino acids. CDR3 sequence: CASSLTSGYNEQFF. CDR3 sequence (DNA): TGTGCCAGCAGCCTAACTAGCGGCTACAATGAGCAGTTCTTC.

The chain recombines TRBV27 with TRBJ2-2; TRBD1 aligns across 9 bases. This CDR3 comprises 16 residues. The V segment lost 6 bases and the J segment 4 bases; nucleotides outside the gene matches: 9. CDR1 MNHEY and CDR2 SMNVEV come from the germline V gene (reference sequence). The CDR3 nucleotides are TGTGCCAGCAGCCGAAATCACAGGGGGCCCACCGGGGAGCTGTTTTTT. Protein sequence: CASSRNHRGPTGELFF.